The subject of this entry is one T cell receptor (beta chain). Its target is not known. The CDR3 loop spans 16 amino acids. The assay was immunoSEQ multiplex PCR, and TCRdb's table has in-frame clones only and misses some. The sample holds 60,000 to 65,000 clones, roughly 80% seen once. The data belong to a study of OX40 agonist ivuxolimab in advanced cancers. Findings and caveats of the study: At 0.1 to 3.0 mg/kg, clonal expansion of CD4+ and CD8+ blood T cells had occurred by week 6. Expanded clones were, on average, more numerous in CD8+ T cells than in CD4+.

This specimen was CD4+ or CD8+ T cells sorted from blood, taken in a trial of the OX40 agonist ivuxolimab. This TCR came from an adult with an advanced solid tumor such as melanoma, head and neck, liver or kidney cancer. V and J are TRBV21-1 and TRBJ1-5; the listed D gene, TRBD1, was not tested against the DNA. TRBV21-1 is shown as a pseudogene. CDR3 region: CASSKAAAGENQPQHF. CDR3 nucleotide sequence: TGTGCCAGCAGCAAAGCCGCCGCAGGGGAGAATCAGCCCCAGCATTTT.